These 30 T cell receptor beta chains share one sample of origin, sequenced in a study of OX40 agonist ivuxolimab in advanced cancers. Libraries were prepared by immunoSEQ multiplex PCR; TCRdb keeps only in-frame clonotypes and omits some of them. The table shows about 60,000 clones, with approximately 90% occurring only once. The starting material was CD4+ or CD8+ T cells sorted from blood, obtained in a trial of the OX40 agonist ivuxolimab. Receptor source: an adult with an advanced solid tumor such as melanoma, head and neck, liver or kidney cancer.

As DNA, the CDR3 is TGTGCCAGCAGTTTAGGGACTAGCGGGAGGCGGGAGACCCAGTACTTC. Its translation is CASSLGTSGRRETQYF. This chain uses TRBV27 with TRBJ2-5; 15 bases are a match to TRBD2. CDR3 size: 16 residues. Germline assignment: CDR1 MNHEY and CDR2 SMNVEV (reference sequence). V dropped 2 bases and J dropped 5; count of bases not matched to a gene: 3.

The rearrangement links TRBV27 to TRBJ1-1, with D perhaps matching TRBD1 (6 bases). CDR1 and CDR2 from the germline V gene are MNHEY and SMNVEV (reference sequence). CDR3 length: 16 amino acids. The germline V and J ends were trimmed by 2 bases and 1 base, with 14 bases remaining between them. The CDR3 sequence is CASSLRRGSRNTEAFF. The CDR3, as DNA: TGTGCCAGCAGTTTACGCAGGGGCTCGCGGAACACTGAAGCTTTCTTT.

The V call is TRBV7-9, the J call TRBJ1-4, with D uncertain. V dropped 4 bases and J dropped 8 bases, with 14 bases sitting between them. CDR1 and CDR2 from the germline V gene are SEHNR and FQNEAQ (reference sequence). The CDR3 has 14 amino acids. CDR3 nucleotide sequence: TGTGCCAGCAGCTCGGGCCGGGCGGGGGAAAAACTGTTTTTT. Residues: CASSSGRAGEKLFF.

This clone has a single count. The V and J genes are TRBV7-2 and TRBJ2-7; D is possibly TRBD1 (6 bases). The germline V gene encodes CDR1 SGHTA and CDR2 FQGNSA. V was trimmed by 3 bases and J by 2 bases, leaving 11 bases between them. The CDR3 consists of 14 residues. Written as DNA, the CDR3 is TGTGCCAGCAGCTTCCCGGGACACACCTACGAGCAGTACGTC. This gives the protein CASSFPGHTYEQYV.

This chain connects TRBV19 to TRBJ1-6; 12 bases fit TRBD1. The CDR3 sequence is 15 residues long. Looked up from germline, CDR1 is LNHDA and CDR2 is SQIVND (reference sequence). The V gene end was trimmed by 9 bases and the J gene end by 4 bases; junction bases not matched to a gene: 4. The CDR3 reads CASGTGGQYNSPLHF. The CDR3 nucleotides read TGTGCCAGCGGGACAGGGGGCCAATATAATTCACCCCTCCACTTT.

The genes are TRBV19 and TRBJ1-1; D gene ambiguous. CDR1 is LNHDA and CDR2 is SQIVND in the germline V gene (reference sequence). The CDR3 length is 15 residues. V was cut by 3 bases and J by 4 bases, with 15 bases left in between. The CDR3 DNA is TGTGCCAGTAGTATGGGCGGGGAAGGGCCCACTGAAGCTTTCTTT. This translates into CASSMGGEGPTEAFF.

The chain carries TRBV30 and TRBJ1-5; TRBD1 might be the D (6 bases). The germline V gene encodes CDR1 GTSNPN and CDR2 SVGIG (reference sequence). V was cut by 8 bases and J by 6 bases, with 17 bases left in between. This CDR3 has 13 amino acids. Here the CDR3 DNA reads TGTGCCGGGGGGGGCGGGGGCGGTCAGCCCCAGCATTTT. This encodes CAGGGGGGQPQHF.

This clone was counted a single time. Sequence at one end of the junction differs from germline and may be a read error. J is TRBJ1-2 and V is TRBV6-6; no firm D call. The CDR3 is 13 amino acids. CDR1 and CDR2 from the germline V gene are MNHNY and SVGAGI (reference sequence). The DNA of the CDR3 is TGTGCCAGCAGTTACCTCTCATCGCGGGGTGAGGGCTTC. It is translated as CASSYLSSRGEGF.

The chain's CDR3 is CASSQDPEGRWSTDTQYF. The CDR3 coding sequence is TGTGCCAGCAGCCAGGACCCGGAGGGGAGGTGGAGCACAGATACGCAGTATTTT. V usage is TRBV7-9 and J usage is TRBJ2-3, with D perhaps matching TRBD2 (6 bases). V was pared by 5 bases and J by 0 bases, with 21 bases between. The germline V gene encodes CDR1 SEHNR and CDR2 FQNEAQ (reference sequence). The CDR3 runs to 18 residues.

This clone came up a few times. The rearrangement uses TRBV30 and TRBJ2-2; no definite D call. Germline V lookup: CDR1 GTSNPN, CDR2 SVGIG (reference sequence). V shed 0 bases and J shed 11 bases, with 7 bases lying between them. CDR3 size: 11 residues. The CDR3 reads CAWSVVRELFF. In DNA form, the CDR3 reads TGTGCCTGGAGTGTAGTTCGAGAGCTGTTTTTT.

The chain links TRBV5-5 to TRBJ1-1, with D uncertain. Germline values: CDR1 SGHKS, CDR2 YYEKEE (reference sequence). Between the trimmed V and J ends, which lost 0 bases and 0 bases, there was a span of 6 bases. The CDR3 spans 14 residues. For the CDR3, the DNA is TGTGCCAGCAGCTTGGGGACGGTGAACACTGAAGCTTTCTTT. As protein: CASSLGTVNTEAFF.

The chain recombines TRBV19 with TRBJ2-7; 7 bases map to TRBD1. The germline V gene encodes CDR1 LNHDA and CDR2 SQIVND (reference sequence). V lost 3 bases and J lost 3; bases outside the gene matches: 5. CDR3 length: 14 residues. DNA for the CDR3: TGTGCCAGTAGTATTGGACAGGTTGGCTACGAGCAGTACTTC. Residues: CASSIGQVGYEQYF.

The V gene is TRBV19, the J gene TRBJ1-2; D not resolved. This CDR3 is 13 amino acids long. V was clipped by 7 bases and J by 4 bases, with 13 bases between them. Germline values: CDR1 LNHDA, CDR2 SQIVND (reference sequence). CDR3 bases: TGTGCCAGTACCCCGGGAAGCGGCTATGGCTACACCTTC. Amino acid sequence: CASTPGSGYGYTF.

V is TRBV7-9 and J is TRBJ2-2; D unclear. V lost 5 bases to trimming and J lost 10 bases, with 11 bases between them. This CDR3 spans 12 amino acids. Per the germline V gene, CDR1 is SEHNR and CDR2 is FQNEAQ (reference sequence). The DNA of the CDR3 is TGTGCCAGCAGCCTAAACCCGATGGAGCTGTTTTTT. This translates into CASSLNPMELFF.

The V call is TRBV7-9, the J call TRBJ2-2; D is unclear. V lost 5 bases, J lost 6 bases, and 4 bases lay in between. The CDR3 extends over 11 amino acids. CDR1 SEHNR and CDR2 FQNEAQ come from the germline V gene (reference sequence). The CDR3, as DNA: TGTGCCAGCAGCCTCGCCGGGGAGCTGTTTTTT. It specifies CASSLAGELFF.

The CDR3 is CASSRPLSRVQETQYF. The CDR3 nucleotides are TGTGCCAGCAGCCGGCCCCTGTCCAGGGTCCAAGAGACCCAGTACTTC. The V gene is TRBV5-6, the J gene TRBJ2-5; D is possibly TRBD1 (5 bases). CDR1 and CDR2 from the germline V gene are SGHDT and YYEEEE. The CDR3 extends over 16 amino acids. Trimming pared 4 bases from V and 1 base from J, leaving 17 bases between.

This rearrangement joins TRBV7-7 to TRBJ1-5; no reliable D call. Germline V gene sequence: CDR1 SSHAT, CDR2 FNYEAQ (reference sequence). The CDR3 has 13 residues. Trimming shortened V by 5 bases and J by 6 bases, and 11 bases separated the two germline ends. The CDR3 loop reads CASSLYDGQPQHF. DNA of the CDR3: TGTGCCAGCAGCCTCTATGACGGTCAGCCCCAGCATTTT.

V gene TRBV27 combines with J gene TRBJ2-1; no firm D call. The germline V gene encodes CDR1 MNHEY and CDR2 SMNVEV (reference sequence). V was pared by 0 bases and J by 6 bases, with 3 bases between. CDR3 length: 12 residues. The CDR3 DNA follows: TGTGCCAGCAGTTTATCAGGCAATGAGCAGTTCTTC. It yields the protein CASSLSGNEQFF.

V is TRBV2 and J is TRBJ1-5; unclear D gene. Germline values: CDR1 SNHLY, CDR2 FYNNEI. Deletions cut 7 bases from V and 4 bases from J, with 11 bases between. The CDR3 is 13 amino acids. The CDR3 reads CASMRRGNQPQHF. As DNA, the CDR3 is TGTGCCAGCATGAGACGGGGAAATCAGCCCCAGCATTTT.

The V gene is TRBV19, the J gene TRBJ2-1; a weak D match, TRBD1 (6 bases). The CDR3 is 15 residues long. Germline V gene lookup returns CDR1 LNHDA and CDR2 SQIVND (reference sequence). The V and J ends lost 7 bases and 0 bases respectively, with 13 bases between them. Here the CDR3 reads CASTSDRSSYNEQFF. CDR3 nucleotide sequence: TGTGCCAGTACTTCTGACAGGAGCTCCTACAATGAGCAGTTCTTC.

The chain's CDR3 is CASSRGGLYTDTQYF. DNA of the CDR3: TGTGCCAGCAGTCGGGGGGGGCTTTATACAGATACGCAGTATTTT. This sequence joins TRBV27 and TRBJ2-3; 8 nucleotides line up with TRBD2. Germline-derived CDR1 and CDR2 are MNHEY and SMNVEV (reference sequence). The CDR3 runs 15 residues. The J segment lost 3 bases and the V segment lost 5 bases, leaving 7 bases of the junction unmatched.

J is TRBJ1-4 and V is TRBV4-2; 11 nucleotides line up with TRBD1. From germline, CDR1 is LGHNA and CDR2 YNFKEQ. Trimming took 3 bases from V and 7 from J; bases not matched to a gene: 10. The CDR3 has 17 residues. This CDR3 is CASSQAHSGQGGEKLFF. The CDR3 nucleotides read TGTGCCAGCAGCCAGGCTCACTCGGGACAGGGGGGTGAAAAACTGTTTTTT.

The rearrangement uses TRBV4-2 and TRBJ2-7; 8 nucleotides match TRBD2. CDR3 length: 18 residues. Germline V CDR1 and CDR2: LGHNA, YNFKEQ. Trimming cost V 4 bases and J 3 bases; bases outside gene matches: 17. CDR3 sequence (DNA): TGTGCCAGCAGCCCCCTGGGTAGCGGGACCCAGAGATTCTACGAGCAGTACTTC. Translating gives CASSPLGSGTQRFYEQYF.

The chain couples TRBV6-6 to TRBJ1-4; the D is unclear. V gave up 0 bases and J gave up 0 bases, with 8 bases separating them. Germline assignment: CDR1 MNHNY and CDR2 SVGAGI (reference sequence). CDR3 size: 16 residues. CDR3 loop: CASSYSATATNEKLFF. In DNA, the CDR3 is TGTGCCAGCAGTTACTCCGCCACGGCAACTAATGAAAAACTGTTTTTT.

The rearrangement links TRBV5-1 to TRBJ2-1; 7 bases align to TRBD2. Germline values: CDR1 SGHRS, CDR2 YFSETQ. With 4 bases clipped from V and 1 base from J, the junction kept 11 bases outside the gene matches. The CDR3 loop spans 17 amino acids. Here the CDR3 DNA reads TGCGCCAGCAGCAAGGAAGCTAGCGGAAGTTCCTACAATGAGCAGTTCTTC. Protein sequence: CASSKEASGSSYNEQFF.

The chain is built from TRBV13 and TRBJ2-3; 10 bases are shared with TRBD2. The V gene's germline CDR1 is PRHDT and CDR2 FYEKMQ (reference sequence). V shed 6 bases, J shed 3 bases, and the junction held 3 bases outside the gene matches. The CDR3 is 14 amino acids. This CDR3 is CASRAAGGTDTQYF. As DNA, the CDR3 is TGTGCCAGCAGGGCAGCGGGGGGGACAGATACGCAGTATTTT.

The chain recombines TRBV11-1 with TRBJ2-1; D is tentatively TRBD1 or TRBD2 (5 bases each). The ends were cut back, 0 bases at V and 0 bases at J, with 6 bases in the middle. Germline assignment: CDR1 SGHAT and CDR2 FQDESV (reference sequence). This CDR3 comprises 15 residues. The DNA for the CDR3 is TGTGCCAGCAGCTTAGCGGGGGACTCCTACAATGAGCAGTTCTTC. It codes for CASSLAGDSYNEQFF.

With regard to this clone: The sample carries other DNA sequences with the same CDR3. The chain links TRBV13 to TRBJ2-5; D is unresolved. The CDR3 spans 14 residues. V was pared by 0 bases and J by 3 bases, with 8 bases between. Germline CDR1 and CDR2: PRHDT and FYEKMQ (reference sequence). CDR3 DNA: TGTGCCAGCAGCTTAGGTACAAGGAAAGAGACCCAGTACTTC. It specifies CASSLGTRKETQYF.

The CDR3 bases are TGCGCCAGCAGCCAAGACAGGGTGAACACTGAAGCTTTCTTT. This encodes CASSQDRVNTEAFF. J is TRBJ1-1 and V is TRBV4-3, with D possibly being TRBD1 (5 bases). The V gene's germline CDR1 is LGHNA and CDR2 YSLEER. There are 14 residues in the CDR3. The V end was cut by 0 bases, the J end by 0 bases, with 5 bases between.

The chain combines TRBV28 with TRBJ2-3; tentatively, D is TRBD2 (5 bases). The CDR3 is 14 residues long. The germline V gene encodes CDR1 MDHEN and CDR2 SYDVKM. The V end was cut by 5 bases, the J end by 5 bases, with 14 bases between. CDR3 loop: CASSPLAGVDTQYF. The CDR3 DNA is TGTGCCAGCAGTCCCTTGGCGGGCGTAGATACGCAGTATTTT. Filled out from reference TRBV28 and TRBJ2-3, the complete variable domain reads DVKVTQSSRYLVKRTGEKVFLECVQDMDHENMFWYRQDPGLGLRLIYFSYDVKMKEKGDIPEGYSVSREKKERFSLILESASTNQTSMYLCASSPLAGVDTQYFGPGTRLTVL.